The rows below give T cell receptor beta chains drawn from one sample of a study of T cells in Graves' hyperthyroidism and ophthalmopathy. From the multiplex PCR reads, TCRdb called clonotypes with MiXCR, one entry per CDR3 protein. The top ten clones hold 16% of a sample with around 700,000 distinct CDR3 sequences, under 20% of them seen once. Material for sequencing was blood. The receptors were sampled from a woman aged 45-65 years with Graves' hyperthyroidism that later progressed to Graves' ophthalmopathy. CDR3s include the opening cysteine and the closing phenylalanine or tryptophan. Each record gives: J gene, V gene, clone size, D gene, CDR3 DNA, CDR3 protein. D genes are given only for firm matches. Size is stated for part of the rows, as once, few or many counts, or as a class when the clone is expanded.

j_call: TRBJ1-6
v_call: TRBV4-2
clone_size: few
d_call: NA
cdr3_nt: TGTGCCAGCAGCCAAGATCGCCAGGATTCAGGATACGCACCCCTCCACTTT
cdr3_aa: CASSQDRQDSGYAPLHF

j_call: TRBJ1-2
v_call: TRBV10-2
clone_size: NA
d_call: NA
cdr3_nt: TGCGCCAGCAGTGACGCCAACTATGGCTACACCTTC
cdr3_aa: CASSDANYGYTF

j_call: TRBJ2-2
v_call: TRBV4-1
clone_size: few
d_call: NA
cdr3_nt: TGCGCCAGCAGCCAAGATAACGGGGGAGGGAACACCGGGGAGCTGTTTTTT
cdr3_aa: CASSQDNGGGNTGELFF

j_call: TRBJ1-5
v_call: TRBV7-2
clone_size: NA
d_call: NA
cdr3_nt: TGTGCCAGCAGCCGCACCCAGGACCTCAATCAGCCCCAGCATTTT
cdr3_aa: CASSRTQDLNQPQHF

j_call: TRBJ2-1
v_call: TRBV6-1
clone_size: few
d_call: NA
cdr3_nt: TGTGCCAGCGGAGAGACCATTCTTTACAATGAGCAGTTCTTC
cdr3_aa: CASGETILYNEQFF

j_call: TRBJ2-2
v_call: TRBV20-1
clone_size: few
d_call: TRBD1
cdr3_nt: TGCAGTGCTGACCCCGGGACAGGGAACACCGGGGAGCTGTTTTTT
cdr3_aa: CSADPGTGNTGELFF

j_call: TRBJ2-1
v_call: TRBV6-1
clone_size: few
d_call: TRBD2
cdr3_nt: TGTGCCACCCATAGCGGGGTAACTTACAATGAGCAGTTCTTC
cdr3_aa: CATHSGVTYNEQFF

j_call: TRBJ1-2
v_call: TRBV7-6
clone_size: many
d_call: TRBD1
cdr3_nt: TGTGCCAGCAGCATTCGACAGGGGAACTATGGCTACACCTTC
cdr3_aa: CASSIRQGNYGYTF

j_call: TRBJ2-3
v_call: TRBV7-2
clone_size: many
d_call: NA
cdr3_nt: TGTGCCAGCAGTCCGGGTAGCGGTAACACAGATACGCAGTATTTT
cdr3_aa: CASSPGSGNTDTQYF

j_call: TRBJ2-7
v_call: TRBV5-1
clone_size: NA
d_call: TRBD2
cdr3_nt: TGCGCCAGCACCGACTGGGCTAGCGGGGTCTACGAGCAGTACTTC
cdr3_aa: CASTDWASGVYEQYF

j_call: TRBJ2-1
v_call: TRBV2
clone_size: many
d_call: TRBD2
cdr3_nt: TGTGCCAGCAGTGAAGTTCGGACTAGCGGCGATGAGCAGTTCTTC
cdr3_aa: CASSEVRTSGDEQFF